These 11 T cell receptor beta chains were all obtained from the same sample, sequenced in a study of T cells in Graves' hyperthyroidism and ophthalmopathy. Amplified regions were TCR beta CDR3 sequences from RNA transcripts. Carried out on the TCR CDR3, a first-round RT-PCR used the HTBI primer set. Using its own MiXCR run on the multiplex PCR reads, TCRdb lists one record per CDR3 protein. Of hundreds of thousands of distinct CDR3 sequences in the sample, more than 14% were seen once. The specimen was blood. The receptors come from a woman aged 45 to 65 with Graves' ophthalmopathy.

This clonotype was counted a few times. Being one base from a much bigger clone, this may be a read error. This chain connects TRBV5-6 to TRBJ1-1, with D possibly TRBD1 on 5 matching bases. The CDR3 runs to 12 residues. CDR1 is SGHDT and CDR2 is YYEEEE in the germline V gene. The CDR3 bases are TGTGCCAGCAGCTCAGGGTCCACTGAAGCTTCCTTT. Translation: CASSSGSTEASF.

This clonotype was recorded at least ten times. The chain employs TRBV6-1 and TRBJ2-5, with TRBD2 matching 11 bases. The CDR3 has 20 amino acids. V lost 5 bases, J lost 5 bases, and 22 bases stayed unmatched. Germline V lookup: CDR1 MNHNS, CDR2 SASEGT. The CDR3 protein is CASSPDVGIVAGGPPETQYF. Written as DNA, the CDR3 is TGTGCCAGCAGTCCAGACGTTGGCATCGTAGCGGGAGGGCCCCCCGAGACCCAGTACTTC.

This clonotype was counted at least ten times. For the CDR3, the DNA is TGTGCCAGCAGCAGACTAGACGGGGAGCTGTTTTTT. Encoded protein: CASSRLDGELFF. The rearrangement links TRBV5-4 to TRBJ2-2; TRBD2 might be the D (6 bases). This CDR3 region has 12 residues. Trimming cost V 4 bases and J 7 bases, with 8 bases left between them. Germline-derived CDR1 and CDR2 are SGHNT and YYREEE (reference sequence).

This clonotype was recorded at least ten times. The chain combines TRBV18 with TRBJ1-1; 9 bases map to TRBD1. The CDR3 loop spans 14 amino acids. CDR1 and CDR2 from the germline V gene are KGHSH and LQKENI. Trimming at V came to 3 bases and at J to 5 bases, leaving 4 bases not matched to a gene. This CDR3 is CASSPPGQGTEAFF. The CDR3 region has the DNA TGTGCCAGCTCACCGCCGGGACAGGGAACTGAAGCTTTCTTT. The full variable domain, with the rest looked up from reference TRBV18 and TRBJ1-1, is NAGVMQNPRHLVRRRGQEARLRCSPMKGHSHVYWYRQLPEEGLKFMVYLQKENIIDESGMPKERFSAEFPKEGPSILRIQQVVRGDSAAYFCASSPPGQGTEAFFGQGTRLTVV.

In this sample, this clonotype turned up a few times. The rearrangement links TRBV3-2 to TRBJ1-1. TRBV3-2 is noted as a pseudogene. This CDR3 has 16 amino acids. The DNA for the CDR3 is TGTGCCAGCAGCCCCCCGCACAAAAGGGTCCACACTGAAGCTTTCTTT. Translated, it gives CASSPPHKRVHTEAFF.

The gene calls are TRBV20-1 and TRBJ2-4, with TRBD1 as a possible D gene (6 bases). The CDR3 has 14 amino acids. Germline V gene data show CDR1 as DFQATT and CDR2 as SNEGSKA (reference sequence). The V gene lost 5 bases and the J gene lost 0 bases, with 11 bases spanning the gap. CDR3: CSAAQDRAKNIQYF. DNA of the CDR3: TGCAGTGCTGCCCAGGACAGAGCCAAAAACATTCAGTACTTC.

V is TRBV30 and J is TRBJ2-7; 9 bases are shared with TRBD2. J was trimmed by 2 bases and V by 0 bases; bases with no gene match: 5. CDR3 length: 15 residues. Germline V gene lookup returns CDR1 GTSNPN and CDR2 SVGIG (reference sequence). The CDR3 sequence: CAWSVLAGGPYEQYF. The CDR3, as DNA: TGTGCCTGGAGTGTACTTGCGGGAGGGCCCTACGAGCAGTACTTC.

This clonotype occurred many times. The CDR3 DNA follows: TGTGCCAGCTTGGGGGCGGGCCCCACAGATACGCAGTATTTT. Protein product: CASLGAGPTDTQYF. The chain uses TRBV28 and TRBJ2-3; a possible D gene is TRBD1 (6 bases). Germline CDR1 reads MDHEN; CDR2 reads SYDVKM. CDR3 length equals 14 residues. V lost 8 bases, J lost 2 bases, and 14 bases lay in between.

This clonotype was found many times. CDR3 amino acids: CASSQDNFLDTQYF. CDR3 in DNA: TGCGCCAGCAGCCAAGATAACTTTTTAGATACGCAGTATTTT. V is TRBV4-3 and J is TRBJ2-3; D remains unclear. Trimming cost V 0 bases and J 5 bases, with 9 bases left between them. Per germline, CDR1 LGHNA and CDR2 YSLEER. The CDR3 consists of 14 residues.

This clonotype occurred a few times. At one of its ends the junction is not consistent with the germline gene, which may arise from a read error. The chain recombines TRBV7-6 with TRBJ2-3; 11 nucleotides agree with TRBD2. The CDR3 is 16 residues long. Germline lookup yields CDR1 SGHVS and CDR2 FNYEAQ. The CDR3 region has the DNA TGTGCCAGCAGCCTAGCGGGAGGCCCGCCCACAGATACGCAGTATTTT. Residues: CASSLAGGPPTDTQYF.

This clonotype has at least ten counts. V gene TRBV7-3 combines with J gene TRBJ2-1, with 7 bases aligning to TRBD2. CDR1 and CDR2 (germline): SGHTA, FQGTGA. The ends lost 5 bases at V and 5 bases at J; junction bases unmatched: 6. The CDR3 has 14 amino acids. CDR3: CASSPSGAHNEQFF. In DNA form, the CDR3 reads TGTGCCAGCAGCCCTAGCGGCGCCCACAATGAGCAGTTCTTC.